These 19 T cell receptor beta chains share one sample of origin, sequenced in a study of blood T cells in healthy people across ages (dated by TCRdb to the mid-2010s). Library preparation used 5' RACE. For sequencing, an Illumina HiSeq 2500 was employed. A second 7 to 11 cycle PCR used a sample-barcoded 5' primer and a J-beta primer mix. TCRdb trimmed the raw reads at Q25, called clones with MiXCR and kept productive beta chains. Rows with a matching CDR3 protein are joined into one entry that keeps the most common DNA and genes. The sample records 590,000 or so distinct CDR3 sequences, approximately 30% of which are singletons. The biggest ten clones account for 15% to 19% of the sample. The sequenced sample was blood. Receptors originate from a woman older than 75 in good health.

In its sample, this clonotype was seen a few times. J is TRBJ2-1 and V is TRBV2; 12 bases fit TRBD2. Germline V gene data show CDR1 as SNHLY and CDR2 as FYNNEI. The CDR3 is made up of 15 amino acids. The trim removed 3 bases at V and 7 bases at J, leaving 4 bases unmatched. CDR3: CASSEILAGGNEQFF. The CDR3 DNA sequence: TGTGCCAGCAGTGAGATACTAGCGGGGGGAAATGAGCAGTTCTTC.

This clonotype was seen at least ten times. The chain carries TRBV9 and TRBJ2-3; 10 positions match TRBD2. CDR3 length equals 18 residues. J gave up 0 bases and V 2 bases, and 9 bases lay outside the gene matches. Germline values: CDR1 SGDLS, CDR2 YYNGEE. Here the CDR3 reads CASSVGLAGASSTDTQYF. CDR3 nucleotides: TGTGCCAGCAGCGTGGGCCTAGCGGGAGCTTCTAGCACAGATACGCAGTATTTT.

This clonotype was recorded many times. The chain uses TRBV7-9 and TRBJ2-7, with 9 bases matching TRBD1. CDR1 is SEHNR, CDR2 FQNEAQ, per germline (reference sequence). The V gene end was trimmed by 3 bases and the J gene end by 7 bases; junction bases not matched to a gene: 4. The CDR3 sequence is 13 residues long. The CDR3, as DNA: TGTGCCAGCAGCTTCGGACAGGGGCGGGAGCAGTACTTC. It is translated as CASSFGQGREQYF.

This clonotype was observed many times. This could be a read error, since a much larger clone is one nucleotide away. This rearrangement joins TRBV13 to TRBJ2-1, with D unclear. The DNA end favors TRBJ2-7, so the J call may be wrong. The length of the CDR3 is 14 residues. Germline lookup yields CDR1 PRHDT and CDR2 FYEKMQ (reference sequence). CDR3 amino acids: CASGRVSSYNEQYF. The CDR3 DNA is TGTGCCAGCGGAAGGGTAAGCTCCTACAATGAGCAGTACTTC.

The table lists this clonotype with many counts. This chain uses TRBV6-5 with TRBJ2-1, with D tentatively TRBD2 (5 bases). V was trimmed by 0 bases and J by 10 bases, leaving 13 bases between them. Germline assignment: CDR1 MNHEY and CDR2 SVGAGI. The CDR3 has 14 residues. CDR3 DNA sequence: TGTGCCAGCAGTTACTCACAGCGGCGCAGCGAGCAGTTCTTC. Residues: CASSYSQRRSEQFF.

This clonotype was seen ten or more times. V is TRBV5-6 and J is TRBJ2-3; unclear D gene. Germline V gives CDR1 SGHDT, CDR2 YYEEEE. The CDR3 covers 13 residues. The V gene lost 0 bases and the J gene lost 7 bases, with 9 bases spanning the gap. The CDR3 sequence: CASSLVVPHTQYF. Written as DNA, the CDR3 is TGTGCCAGCAGCTTGGTAGTCCCCCATACGCAGTATTTT. The full variable domain, with the rest looked up from reference TRBV5-6 and TRBJ2-3, is DAGVTQSPTHLIKTRGQQVTLRCSPKSGHDTVSWYQQALGQGPQFIFQYYEEEERQRGNFPDRFSGHQFPNYSSELNVNALLLGDSALYLCASSLVVPHTQYFGPGTRLTVL.

J is TRBJ2-1 and V is TRBV6-5; possible D gene TRBD2, 7 bases. Trimming took 6 bases from V and 5 from J, leaving 17 bases between them. CDR3 length: 15 residues. Germline CDR1 MNHEY, CDR2 SVGAGI. The CDR3 nucleotides are TGTGCCAGCAGCTTAGGGGCGGGGGCCAACAATGAGCAGTTCTTC. Its translation: CASSLGAGANNEQFF.

This clonotype was found many times. The chain carries TRBV7-3 and TRBJ2-6; 10 bases agree with TRBD1. CDR3 length: 18 amino acids. V was clipped by 10 bases and J by 4 bases; unmatched bases: 16. CDR1 is SGHTA and CDR2 is FQGTGA in the germline V gene. CDR3: CATAPPGQGYGGANVLTF. DNA of the CDR3: TGTGCCACCGCCCCTCCGGGACAGGGGTACGGAGGGGCCAACGTCCTGACTTTC.

This chain connects TRBV3-1 to TRBJ1-1; no reliable D call. V lost 3 bases to trimming and J lost 7 bases, with 15 bases between them. The germline CDR1 and CDR2 sequences are LGHDT and YNNKEL (reference sequence). This CDR3 is built from 14 residues. In nucleotides, the CDR3 is TGTGCCAGCAGCCAGCTCCAGCGAAGTATTGAAGCTTTCTTT. Protein sequence: CASSQLQRSIEAFF.

This clonotype was found many times. The chain has TRBV5-1 and TRBJ2-3; D unclear. This CDR3 has 12 amino acids. The ends were cut back, 7 bases at V and 1 base at J, with 7 bases in the middle. Per the germline V gene, CDR1 is SGHRS and CDR2 is YFSETQ. CDR3 region: CASHAGTDTQYF. The CDR3 DNA sequence: TGCGCCAGCCACGCCGGCACAGATACGCAGTATTTT.

This clonotype has at least ten counts. The chain joins TRBV6-5 to TRBJ2-7; no clear D gene. V was cut by 6 bases and J by 4 bases, with 19 bases left in between. The V gene's germline CDR1 is MNHEY and CDR2 SVGAGI. The CDR3 runs 15 residues. CDR3 bases: TGTGCCAGCAGACCTTACCCCGATCCCTCTTACGAGCAGTACTTC. Encoded protein: CASRPYPDPSYEQYF.

Many counts were recorded for this clonotype. This chain uses TRBV7-2 with TRBJ2-5; possibly TRBD1 or TRBD2 for D (6 bases each). This CDR3 comprises 13 residues. The V gene's germline CDR1 is SGHTA and CDR2 FQGNSA. The V and J ends lost 8 bases and 9 bases respectively, with 19 bases between them. The CDR3 reads CASGGPTAAAQYF. DNA of the CDR3: TGTGCCAGCGGGGGGCCGACGGCGGCGGCCCAGTACTTC.

Worth noting for this clonotype: A much larger clone lies a single base off, so this may be a read error. The chain uses TRBV3-1 and TRBJ1-1, with a weak D call TRBD1 (5 bases). Germline V lookup: CDR1 LGHDT, CDR2 YNNKEL (reference sequence). The CDR3 extends over 16 amino acids. With 4 bases removed from V and 5 bases from J, the gap between germline ends came to 20 bases. This CDR3 is CASSPLGRAPDTEAFF. The CDR3 bases are TGTGCCAGCAGCCCCCTTGGCAGGGCTCCCGATACTGAAGCTTTCTTT.

This clonotype was counted ten times or more. The chain recombines TRBV6-2 or TRBV6-3 with TRBJ2-1; D unresolved. The CDR3 contains 15 residues. Trimming removed 2 bases at V and 0 bases at J, with 8 bases between. Germline-derived CDR1 and CDR2 are MNHEY and SVGEGT. The CDR3 loop reads CASSYPVSSYNEQFF. CDR3 bases: TGTGCCAGCAGTTACCCCGTTAGCTCCTACAATGAGCAGTTCTTC.

This clonotype was observed a handful of times. V usage is TRBV3-1 and J usage is TRBJ2-7, with TRBD2 matching 7 bases. The germline V gene has CDR1 LGHDT and CDR2 YNNKEL (reference sequence). The CDR3 runs 13 residues. With V trimmed by 4 bases and J by 7 bases, 7 bases remained unmatched. The CDR3 is CASSPMTSYEQYF. In nucleotides, the CDR3 is TGTGCCAGCAGCCCCATGACTAGCTATGAGCAGTACTTC.

This clonotype was detected ten times or more. The V call is TRBV29-1, the J call TRBJ2-1, with 8 bases fitting TRBD1. Germline V CDR1 and CDR2: SQVTM, ANQGSEA. CDR3 size: 15 residues. V was clipped by 3 bases and J by 4 bases; unmatched bases: 8. This CDR3 reads CSVDLARGPYNEQFF. CDR3 in DNA: TGCAGCGTTGACTTGGCCAGGGGGCCGTACAATGAGCAGTTCTTC.

This clonotype came up many times. V and J are TRBV3-1 and TRBJ2-1; TRBD2 agrees at 10 bases. The CDR3 contains 18 residues. Germline trimming cut 0 bases from V and 6 bases from J; bases unmatched to any gene: 11. CDR1 and CDR2 from the germline V gene are LGHDT and YNNKEL (reference sequence). For the CDR3, the DNA is TGTGCCAGCAGCCAAGATAAAGCGGGGGGGCCCTTGTTCAATGAGCAGTTCTTC. It is translated as CASSQDKAGGPLFNEQFF.

This sequence joins TRBV7-2 and TRBJ1-1; 8 bases align to TRBD1. Trimming took 5 bases from V and 8 from J; bases not matched to a gene: 10. Germline values: CDR1 SGHTA, CDR2 FQGNSA. This CDR3 is built from 14 residues. CDR3 in DNA: TGTGCCAGCAGCCTCCAAGGGCGGACAGGGGAAGCTTTCTTT. Its translation: CASSLQGRTGEAFF.

The rearrangement links TRBV30 to TRBJ2-7; TRBD2 aligns across 11 bases. The CDR3 sequence is 14 residues long. V trimming: 5 bases; J trimming: 5 bases; junction bases outside the gene matches: 8. In germline, CDR1 is GTSNPN, CDR2 SVGIG (reference sequence). CDR3 loop: CAWQELAGVNEQYF. In DNA form, the CDR3 reads TGTGCCTGGCAAGAACTAGCGGGAGTCAACGAGCAGTACTTC.